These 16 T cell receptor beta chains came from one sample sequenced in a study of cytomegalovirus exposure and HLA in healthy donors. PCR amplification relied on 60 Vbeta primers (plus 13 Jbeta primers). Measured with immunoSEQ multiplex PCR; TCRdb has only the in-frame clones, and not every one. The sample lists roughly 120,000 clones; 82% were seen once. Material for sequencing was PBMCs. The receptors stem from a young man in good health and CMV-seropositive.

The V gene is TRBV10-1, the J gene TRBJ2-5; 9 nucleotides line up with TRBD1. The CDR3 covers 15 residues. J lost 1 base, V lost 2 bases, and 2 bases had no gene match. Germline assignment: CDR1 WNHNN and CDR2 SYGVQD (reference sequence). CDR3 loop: CASSETGGPQETQYF. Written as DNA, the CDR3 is TGCGCCAGCAGTGAGACAGGGGGCCCCCAAGAGACCCAGTACTTC.

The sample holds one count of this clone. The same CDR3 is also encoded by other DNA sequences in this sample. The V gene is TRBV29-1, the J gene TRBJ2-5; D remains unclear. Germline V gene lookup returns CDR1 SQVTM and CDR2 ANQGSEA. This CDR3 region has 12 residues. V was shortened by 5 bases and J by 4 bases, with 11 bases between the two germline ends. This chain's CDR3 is CSVLYQVETQYF. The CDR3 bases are TGCAGCGTTCTATACCAGGTAGAGACCCAGTACTTC.

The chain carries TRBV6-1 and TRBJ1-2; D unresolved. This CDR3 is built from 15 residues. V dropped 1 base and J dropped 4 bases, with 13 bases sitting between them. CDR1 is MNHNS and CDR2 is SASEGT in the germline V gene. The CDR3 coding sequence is TGTGCCAGCAGTGAAGAGGTTTTCGAGGGCTATGGCTACACCTTC. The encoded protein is CASSEEVFEGYGYTF.

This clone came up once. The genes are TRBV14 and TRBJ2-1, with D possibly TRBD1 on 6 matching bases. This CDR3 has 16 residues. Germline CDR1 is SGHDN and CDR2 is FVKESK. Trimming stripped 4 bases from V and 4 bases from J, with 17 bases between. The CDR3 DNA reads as TGTGCCAGCAGCCTTTTGGGGGCAGGGAGTTACAATGAGCAGTTCTTC. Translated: CASSLLGAGSYNEQFF.

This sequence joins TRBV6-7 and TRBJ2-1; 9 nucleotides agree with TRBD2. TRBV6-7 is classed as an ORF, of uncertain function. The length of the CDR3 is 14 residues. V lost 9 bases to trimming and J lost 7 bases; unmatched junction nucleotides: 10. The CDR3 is CARTLAGYINEQFF. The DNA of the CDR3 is TGTGCCAGGACTCTAGCGGGATATATAAATGAGCAGTTCTTC.

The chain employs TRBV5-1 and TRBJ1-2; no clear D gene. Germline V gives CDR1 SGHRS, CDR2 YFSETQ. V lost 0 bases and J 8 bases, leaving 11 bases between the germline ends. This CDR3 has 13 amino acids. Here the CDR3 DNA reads TGCGCCAGCAGCTTGGCCGGGAGTGGGGGCTACACCTTC. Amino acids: CASSLAGSGGYTF.

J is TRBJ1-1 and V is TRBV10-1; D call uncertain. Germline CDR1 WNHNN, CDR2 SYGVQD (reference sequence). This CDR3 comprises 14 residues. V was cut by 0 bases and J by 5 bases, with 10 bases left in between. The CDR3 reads CASSESRIGTEAFF. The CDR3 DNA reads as TGCGCCAGCAGTGAGTCCCGAATCGGGACTGAAGCTTTCTTT.

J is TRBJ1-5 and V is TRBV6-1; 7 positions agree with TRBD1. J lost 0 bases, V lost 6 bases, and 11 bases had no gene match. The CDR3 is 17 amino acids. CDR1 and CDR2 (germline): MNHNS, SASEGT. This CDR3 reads CASRERTGVNSNQPQHF. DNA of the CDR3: TGTGCCAGCAGAGAAAGAACAGGGGTTAATAGCAATCAGCCCCAGCATTTT.

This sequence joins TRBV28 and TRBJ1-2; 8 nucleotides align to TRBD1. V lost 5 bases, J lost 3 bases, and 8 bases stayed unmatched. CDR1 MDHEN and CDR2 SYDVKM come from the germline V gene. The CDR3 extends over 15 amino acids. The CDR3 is CASSPLGQEHYGYTF. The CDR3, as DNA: TGTGCCAGCAGTCCGCTGGGACAGGAGCACTATGGCTACACCTTC.

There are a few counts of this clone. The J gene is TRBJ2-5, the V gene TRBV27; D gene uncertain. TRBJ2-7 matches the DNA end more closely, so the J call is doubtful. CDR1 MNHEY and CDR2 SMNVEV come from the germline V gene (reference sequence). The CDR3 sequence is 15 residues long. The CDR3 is CASSLAARNSYEQYF. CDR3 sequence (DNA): TGTGCCAGCAGTTTGGCGGCTCGCAACTCCTACGAGCAGTACTTC.

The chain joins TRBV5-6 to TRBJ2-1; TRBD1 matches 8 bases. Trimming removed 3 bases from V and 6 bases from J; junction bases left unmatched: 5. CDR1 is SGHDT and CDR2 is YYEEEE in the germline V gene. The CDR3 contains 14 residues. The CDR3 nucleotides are TGTGCCAGCAGCTCCCGGGACAGGATCAATGAGCAGTTCTTC. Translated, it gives CASSSRDRINEQFF.

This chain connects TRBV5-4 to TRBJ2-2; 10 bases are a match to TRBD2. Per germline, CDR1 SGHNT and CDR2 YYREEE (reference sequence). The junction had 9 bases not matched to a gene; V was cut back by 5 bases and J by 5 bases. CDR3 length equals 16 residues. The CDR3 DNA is TGTGCCAGCAGACACATAAGCGGGAGGGGGACCGGGGAGCTGTTTTTT. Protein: CASRHISGRGTGELFF.

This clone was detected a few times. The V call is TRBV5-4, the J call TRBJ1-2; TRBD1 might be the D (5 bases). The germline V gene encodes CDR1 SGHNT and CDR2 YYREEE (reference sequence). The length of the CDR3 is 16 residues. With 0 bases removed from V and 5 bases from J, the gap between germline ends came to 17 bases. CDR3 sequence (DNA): TGTGCCAGCAGCTTGGAACTGATAGGGGCCGGATATGGCTACACCTTC. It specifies CASSLELIGAGYGYTF.

The CDR3 DNA reads TGTGCCAGTAGTATAGATTGGGGAGCTAACTATGGCTACACCTTC. It yields the protein CASSIDWGANYGYTF. This sequence joins TRBV19 and TRBJ1-2, with D unresolved. Germline V lookup: CDR1 LNHDA, CDR2 SQIVND (reference sequence). The CDR3 is 15 amino acids. The ends were cut back, 0 bases at V and 0 bases at J, with 8 bases in the middle.

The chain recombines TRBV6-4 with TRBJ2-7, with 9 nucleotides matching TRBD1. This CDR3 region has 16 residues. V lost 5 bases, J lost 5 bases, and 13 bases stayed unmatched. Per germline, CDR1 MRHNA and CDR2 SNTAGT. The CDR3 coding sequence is TGTGCCAGCAGTCACGGGGACAGGGCCCCTGGCCACGAGCAGTACGTC. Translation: CASSHGDRAPGHEQYV.

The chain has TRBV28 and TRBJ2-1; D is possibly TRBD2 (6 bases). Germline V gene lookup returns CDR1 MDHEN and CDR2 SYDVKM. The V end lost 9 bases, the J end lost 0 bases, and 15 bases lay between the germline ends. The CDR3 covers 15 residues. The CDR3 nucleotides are TGTGCCAGTGTGGTTAGCGGAAGCTCCTACAATGAGCAGTTCTTC. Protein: CASVVSGSSYNEQFF.